The T cell receptor beta chain under discussion was sequenced for a study of cytomegalovirus exposure and HLA in healthy donors. Across the whole study: Earlier findings included roughly 120 million unique TCR beta sequences obtained from 150 million to 200 million T cells.

This clone was picked up one time. Its antigen is not known. Use of 60 Vbeta and 13 Jbeta primers characterized the PCR. Clones were read by immunoSEQ multiplex PCR, and TCRdb kept only the in-frame ones, dropping some. The sample carries roughly 100,000 clones, more than 60% recorded once. V lost 0 bases and J lost 6, with 16 bases in between. Germline CDR1 LGHNA, CDR2 YSLEER. CDR3 size: 16 residues. General observations from the study: Some V segments, including TRBV6-2 and TRBV6-3, were excluded as indistinguishable. Further analysis, carried out later, found HLA-associated TCR beta chains more clonally expanded than equally common other chains. One cluster of highly shared sequence variants probably arose as a sequencing artifact.

The source of this sequence is a man aged 60 to 75 in good health and CMV-seronegative. V usage is TRBV4-3 and J usage is TRBJ2-3; D is perhaps TRBD2 (6 bases). The specimen sequenced was PBMCs. The CDR3 is CASSQEEGGASDTQYF. Here the CDR3 DNA reads TGCGCCAGCAGCCAAGAGGAAGGCGGGGCCTCGGATACGCAGTATTTT.